This T cell receptor (beta chain) emerged from a study of human T cells and chemical hapten exposure. The time point: healthy volunteer bleed at 2 weeks. The starting material, unfractionated whole blood, was used for total RNA extraction. TCRdb reanalysed the RACE reads using MiXCR and keeps one entry per CDR3 protein. The table has 100,000 to 150,000 distinct CDR3 sequences, around 8.3% seen once. Germline trimming cut 5 bases from V and 6 bases from J; bases unmatched to any gene: 7. Looked up from germline, CDR1 is SGHAT and CDR2 is FQNNGV. This CDR3 spans 14 amino acids. This clonotype has only a few counts.

J is TRBJ2-1 and V is TRBV11-2; TRBD1 matches 7 bases. The source material was whole blood. This TCR was recovered from a male donor in good health. Some clones in this sample may be carry-over from other donors' samples. DNA for the CDR3: TGTGCCAGCAGCCCATTGGGACAGTCCAATGAGCAGTTCTTC. Its translation is CASSPLGQSNEQFF.